Below, 8 T cell receptor beta chains from the same sample are listed, as sequenced in a study of identical twins. TCRdb passed the 5' RACE reads through MiXCR, listing each CDR3 protein once. The table includes 200,000 to 250,000 distinct CDR3 sequences, 5% to 7% detected once. This sample also belongs to another study, concerning T cells expressing NK-cell markers.

The material sequenced was CD8+ T cells sorted from blood. Receptors were obtained from a woman aged 18-35 years in good health.

This clonotype was seen at least ten times. The chain is built from TRBV4-3 and TRBJ2-1; TRBD2 aligns across 12 bases. Per the germline V gene, CDR1 is LGHNA and CDR2 is YSLEER. CDR3 length: 19 amino acids. Germline trimming cut 1 base from V and 6 bases from J; bases unmatched to any gene: 13. The CDR3: CASSQVTSGSFLGFNEQFF. CDR3 in DNA: TGCGCCAGCAGCCAAGTGACTAGCGGGAGTTTCCTTGGGTTCAATGAGCAGTTCTTC.

V and J are TRBV4-3 and TRBJ2-5; D is ambiguous. The CDR3 is made up of 13 amino acids. Germline CDR1 reads LGHNA; CDR2 reads YSLEER. V shed 4 bases and J shed 4 bases, with 10 bases lying between them. The CDR3, as DNA: TGCGCCAGCAGCCCGCACGAGGCAGAGACCCAGTACTTC. Amino acid sequence: CASSPHEAETQYF.

This chain links TRBV15 with TRBJ2-7; D gene uncertain. Per germline, CDR1 LNHNV and CDR2 YYDKDF (reference sequence). The CDR3 contains 15 residues. V was pared by 5 bases and J by 6 bases, with 20 bases between. The CDR3 region is CATSPSRVPSAEQYF. The CDR3 DNA sequence: TGTGCCACCAGCCCCAGCCGGGTCCCATCAGCCGAGCAGTACTTC.

This clonotype was found many times. This chain connects TRBV12-3 or TRBV12-4 to TRBJ2-5; D is possibly TRBD1 (5 bases). The CDR3 spans 13 residues. The V gene lost 8 bases and the J gene lost 4 bases, with 14 bases spanning the gap. As DNA, the CDR3 is TGTGCCAGCCTCAGGCAGGGAATAGAGACCCAGTACTTC. As protein: CASLRQGIETQYF.

This clonotype was detected many times. This chain uses TRBV3-1 with TRBJ2-5; perhaps TRBD2 as D (6 bases). Trimming removed 1 base from V and 1 base from J, with 22 bases in between. Germline V gene lookup returns CDR1 LGHDT and CDR2 YNNKEL (reference sequence). The CDR3 extends over 19 amino acids. CDR3 sequence reads: CASSQGLTGAPPAQETQYF. CDR3 sequence (DNA): TGTGCCAGCAGCCAAGGGTTAACGGGAGCCCCTCCCGCCCAAGAGACCCAGTACTTC.

This clonotype was seen many times. The rearrangement uses TRBV7-6 and TRBJ2-3; unclear D gene. Germline V gene sequence: CDR1 SGHVS, CDR2 FNYEAQ. This CDR3 is built from 12 residues. V lost 2 bases to trimming and J lost 4 bases, with 4 bases between them. The CDR3 sequence is CASSLMSDTQYF. In DNA form, the CDR3 reads TGTGCCAGCAGCTTAATGTCAGATACGCAGTATTTT.

This rearrangement joins TRBV30 to TRBJ1-2; 7 positions match TRBD1. The CDR3 covers 14 residues. CDR1 is GTSNPN, CDR2 SVGIG, per germline (reference sequence). After removal of 2 bases from V and 4 bases from J, the junction contained 7 bases not matched to a gene. The CDR3 nucleotides read TGTGCCTGGAGTACGGGACAGAGATCCTATGGCTACACCTTC. Its protein product is CAWSTGQRSYGYTF.

This chain connects TRBV12-3 or TRBV12-4 to TRBJ2-6; D is uncertain. The ends were cut back, 9 bases at V and 0 bases at J, with 12 bases in the middle. The length of the CDR3 is 15 residues. In nucleotides, the CDR3 is TGTGCCAGTAGACCCGTGAGCTCTGGGGCCAACGTCCTGACTTTC. Translating it yields CASRPVSSGANVLTF.